The present TCR beta chain was sequenced within a study of cytomegalovirus exposure and HLA in healthy donors. The CDR3 is made up of 13 amino acids. Germline V CDR1 and CDR2: SGHDN, FVKESK. The V and J ends lost 1 base and 5 bases respectively, with 8 bases between them. PCR primers comprised 60 Vbeta and 13 Jbeta primers. The repertoire was sequenced with immunoSEQ multiplex PCR; TCRdb's copy has only in-frame clones and lacks some. The sample has 150,000 to 200,000 clones, roughly four fifths seen once. The material sequenced was PBMCs. The receptor was derived from a woman aged 18 to 35 in good health and CMV-seropositive. The genes are TRBV14 and TRBJ2-5, with D tentatively TRBD2 (7 bases). CDR3 sequence: CASSQGGGETQYF. The CDR3 DNA follows: TGTGCCAGCAGCCAAGGGGGGGGCGAGACCCAGTACTTC.